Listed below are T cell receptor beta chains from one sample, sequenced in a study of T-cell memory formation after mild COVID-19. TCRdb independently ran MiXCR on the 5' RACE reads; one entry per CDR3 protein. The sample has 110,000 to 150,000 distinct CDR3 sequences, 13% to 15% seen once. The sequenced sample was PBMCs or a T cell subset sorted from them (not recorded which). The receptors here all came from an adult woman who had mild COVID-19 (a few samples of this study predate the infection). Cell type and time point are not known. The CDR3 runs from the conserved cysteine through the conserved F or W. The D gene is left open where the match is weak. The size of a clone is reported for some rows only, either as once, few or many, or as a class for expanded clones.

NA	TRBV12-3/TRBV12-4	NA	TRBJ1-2	CASSFGAEGYGYTF	TGTGCCAGCAGTTTTGGCGCGGAAGGCTATGGCTACACCTTC
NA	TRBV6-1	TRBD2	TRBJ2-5	CASSLAGEGEETQYF	TGTGCCAGCAGTCTAGCGGGAGAGGGGGAAGAGACCCAGTACTTC
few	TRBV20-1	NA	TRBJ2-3	CSAREYGYTDTQYF	TGCAGTGCTAGAGAATACGGATACACAGATACGCAGTATTTT
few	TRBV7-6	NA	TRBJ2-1	CASSLGINEQFF	TGTGCCAGCAGCTTAGGAATCAATGAGCAGTTCTTC
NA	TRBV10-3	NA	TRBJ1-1	CAISESRMMNTEAFF	TGTGCCATCAGTGAGTCTCGGATGATGAACACTGAAGCTTTCTTT
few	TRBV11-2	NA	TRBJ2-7	CASTFPGSYEQYF	TGTGCCAGCACCTTTCCCGGCTCCTACGAGCAGTACTTC
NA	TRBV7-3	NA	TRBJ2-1	CASSWGGDQQFF	TGTGCCAGCAGCTGGGGTGGAGACCAGCAGTTCTTC
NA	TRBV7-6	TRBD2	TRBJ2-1	CASSPRLAGGFNEQFF	TGTGCCAGCAGCCCACGGCTAGCGGGGGGTTTCAATGAGCAGTTCTTC
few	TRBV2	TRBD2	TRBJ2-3	CATQTSGGASTDTQYF	TGTGCCACCCAGACTAGCGGGGGAGCTAGCACAGATACGCAGTATTTT
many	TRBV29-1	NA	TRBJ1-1	CSARQVITEAFF	TGCAGCGCCAGACAGGTGATCACTGAAGCTTTCTTT
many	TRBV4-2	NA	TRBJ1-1	CASSQEGGTEAFF	TGTGCCAGCAGCCAAGAGGGAGGAACTGAAGCTTTCTTT
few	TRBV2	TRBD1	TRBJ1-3	CASMTGDTIYF	TGTGCCAGCATGACAGGGGACACCATATATTTT
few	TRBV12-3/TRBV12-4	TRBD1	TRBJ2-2	CASSGTGHKPGELFF	TGTGCCAGCAGTGGGACAGGGCATAAACCGGGGGAGCTGTTTTTT
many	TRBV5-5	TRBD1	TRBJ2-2	CASSLVGTAMNTGELFF	TGTGCCAGCAGCTTGGTAGGGACAGCCATGAACACCGGGGAGCTGTTTTTT
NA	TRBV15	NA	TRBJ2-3	CATSGTRRGTDTQYF	TGTGCCACCAGCGGGACACGAAGGGGCACAGATACGCAGTATTTT
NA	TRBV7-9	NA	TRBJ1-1	CASSLDRSPEAFF	TGTGCCAGCAGCTTAGACAGGTCCCCTGAAGCTTTCTTT
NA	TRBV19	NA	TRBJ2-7	CASGTSYEQYF	TGTGCCAGCGGGACCTCCTACGAGCAGTACTTC
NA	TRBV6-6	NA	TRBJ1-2	CASSYSSEGGEGYTF	TGTGCCAGCAGTTACTCGAGCGAAGGGGGTGAGGGCTACACCTTC
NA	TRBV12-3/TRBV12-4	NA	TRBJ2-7	CASSLGSSEQYF	TGTGCCAGCAGTTTGGGAAGTAGCGAGCAGTACTTC
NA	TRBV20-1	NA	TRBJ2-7	CSARVLGLSYEQYF	TGCAGTGCTAGAGTCCTGGGGCTTTCCTACGAGCAGTACTTC
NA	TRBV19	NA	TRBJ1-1	CASSIEAHTNTEAFF	TGTGCCAGTAGTATAGAGGCCCACACGAACACTGAAGCTTTCTTT
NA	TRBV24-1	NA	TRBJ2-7	CATSVGPTGEQYF	TGTGCCACCAGTGTGGGACCGACAGGCGAGCAGTACTTC
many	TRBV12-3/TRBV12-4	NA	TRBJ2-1	CASSRDPIREQFF	TGTGCCAGCAGTCGGGACCCAATAAGGGAGCAGTTCTTC
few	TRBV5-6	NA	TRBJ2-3	CASSLGLGGSTDTQYF	TGTGCCAGCAGCTTGGGGCTTGGCGGAAGCACAGATACGCAGTATTTT
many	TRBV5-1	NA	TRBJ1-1	CASSPEDSARAEAFF	TGCGCCAGCAGCCCGGAGGACAGTGCAAGGGCTGAAGCTTTCTTT
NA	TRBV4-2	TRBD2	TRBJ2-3	CASSQELSWRLAGGGSDTQYF	TGTGCCAGCAGCCAAGAACTCTCCTGGCGACTAGCGGGAGGGGGCAGCGATACGCAGTATTTT
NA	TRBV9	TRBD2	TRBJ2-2	CASSVAGRVGELFF	TGTGCCAGCAGCGTAGCAGGGAGGGTCGGGGAGCTGTTTTTT
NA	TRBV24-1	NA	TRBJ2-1	CATSDYAGEQSF	TGTGCCACCAGTGATTACGCTGGGGAGCAGTCCTTC
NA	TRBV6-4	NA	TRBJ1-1	CASSDGEGGTEAFF	TGTGCCAGCAGTGACGGCGAGGGGGGAACTGAAGCTTTCTTT
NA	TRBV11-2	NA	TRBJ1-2	CASTSTGSYGYTF	TGTGCCAGCACATCGACAGGCAGCTATGGCTACACCTTC
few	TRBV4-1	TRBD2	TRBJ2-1	CASSQPFGQAKLKSGRGDEQFF	TGCGCCAGCAGCCAACCGTTCGGACAGGCGAAACTGAAGAGCGGGAGGGGCGATGAGCAGTTCTTC
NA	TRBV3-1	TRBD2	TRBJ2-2	CASSQGFPGLQNTGELFF	TGTGCCAGCAGCCAAGGTTTTCCGGGACTACAAAACACCGGGGAGCTGTTTTTT
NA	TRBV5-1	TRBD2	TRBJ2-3	CASSQPASGSTDTQYF	TGCGCCAGCAGCCAACCGGCTAGCGGGAGTACAGATACGCAGTATTTT
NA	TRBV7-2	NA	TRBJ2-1	CASSPTIGVLLHNEQFF	TGTGCCAGCAGCCCAACCATAGGGGTGCTCCTCCACAATGAGCAGTTCTTC
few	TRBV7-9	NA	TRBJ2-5	CASSLVGTETQYF	TGTGCCAGCAGCTTAGTTGGGACGGAGACCCAGTACTTC
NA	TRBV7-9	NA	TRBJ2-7	CASSLETYYEQYF	TGTGCCAGCAGCTTAGAGACCTACTACGAGCAGTACTTC
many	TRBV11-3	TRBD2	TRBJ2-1	CASSRGASGGPLGNEQFF	TGTGCCAGCAGCCGAGGTGCTAGCGGGGGGCCCCTGGGGAATGAGCAGTTCTTC
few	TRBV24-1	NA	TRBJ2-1	CATSDPPSLSGKGYNEQFF	TGTGCCACCAGTGATCCTCCGAGCTTGTCGGGAAAGGGGTACAATGAGCAGTTCTTC
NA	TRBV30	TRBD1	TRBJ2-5	CAWSRSPHRGPLTPGETQYF	TGTGCCTGGAGTAGGAGTCCCCACAGGGGCCCTCTAACCCCAGGGGAGACCCAGTACTTC
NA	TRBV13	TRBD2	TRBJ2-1	CASSFRGGSYNEQFF	TGTGCCAGCAGCTTTCGGGGGGGCTCCTACAATGAGCAGTTCTTC
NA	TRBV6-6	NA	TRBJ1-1	CAIQEGQNTEAFF	TGTGCCATACAGGAAGGACAGAACACTGAAGCTTTCTTT
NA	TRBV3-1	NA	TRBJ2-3	CASSQARVTDTQYF	TGTGCCAGCAGCCAGGCTAGGGTCACAGATACGCAGTATTTT
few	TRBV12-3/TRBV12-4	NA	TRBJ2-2	CASSNDRTGELFF	TGTGCCAGCAGTAATGACAGGACCGGGGAGCTGTTTTTT
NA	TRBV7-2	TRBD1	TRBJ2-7	CASSPRTGIDEQYF	TGTGCCAGCAGCCCTCGGACAGGGATTGACGAGCAGTACTTC
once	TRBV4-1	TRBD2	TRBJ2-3	CASGLAGAWGRGAQYF	TGCGCCAGCGGACTAGCGGGGGCCTGGGGCAGAGGCGCGCAGTATTTT
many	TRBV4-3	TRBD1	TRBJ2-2	CASSGIGQGPTGELFF	TGCGCCAGCAGCGGTATCGGACAGGGGCCAACCGGGGAGCTGTTTTTT
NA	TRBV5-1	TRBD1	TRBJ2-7	CASSLGQGRDEQYF	TGCGCCAGCAGCTTGGGACAGGGAAGGGATGAGCAGTACTTC
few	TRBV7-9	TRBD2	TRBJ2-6	CASSLVALSGGASGANVLTF	TGTGCCAGCAGCTTAGTGGCCCTTAGCGGGGGGGCCTCTGGGGCCAACGTCCTGACTTTC
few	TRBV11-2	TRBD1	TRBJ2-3	CASSPTAGGWTDTQYF	TGTGCCAGCAGCCCGACGGCAGGGGGATGGACAGATACGCAGTATTTT
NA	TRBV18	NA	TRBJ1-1	CASSPAPVGGNTEAFF	TGTGCCAGCTCACCGGCCCCCGTGGGGGGGAACACTGAAGCTTTCTTT
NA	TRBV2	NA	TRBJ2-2	CASSGQAANTGELFF	TGTGCCAGCAGTGGACAGGCAGCGAACACCGGGGAGCTGTTTTTT
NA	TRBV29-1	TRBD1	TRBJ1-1	CSAGTEMNTEAFF	TGCAGCGCCGGGACAGAGATGAACACTGAAGCTTTCTTT
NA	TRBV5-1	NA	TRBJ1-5	CASSLAWGSNQPQHF	TGCGCCAGCAGCTTGGCCTGGGGCAGCAATCAGCCCCAGCATTTT
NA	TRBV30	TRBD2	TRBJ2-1	CAWVPRRELDEQFF	TGTGCCTGGGTCCCAAGGCGGGAGCTCGATGAGCAGTTCTTC